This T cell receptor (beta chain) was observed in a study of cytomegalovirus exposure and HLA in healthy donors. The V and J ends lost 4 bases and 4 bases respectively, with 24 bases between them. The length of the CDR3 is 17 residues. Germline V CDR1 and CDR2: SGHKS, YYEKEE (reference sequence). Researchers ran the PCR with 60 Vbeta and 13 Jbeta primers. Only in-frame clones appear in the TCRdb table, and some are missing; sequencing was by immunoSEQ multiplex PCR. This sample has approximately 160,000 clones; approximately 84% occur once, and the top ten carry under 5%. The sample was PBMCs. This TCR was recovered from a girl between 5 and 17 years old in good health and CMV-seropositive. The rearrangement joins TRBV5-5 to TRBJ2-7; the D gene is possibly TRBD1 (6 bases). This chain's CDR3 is CASSHATPDRLSYEQYF. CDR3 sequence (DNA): TGTGCCAGCAGCCACGCGACACCTGACAGGTTATCGTACGAGCAGTACTTC.